This T cell receptor beta chain was captured in a study of blood T cells in healthy people across ages. Trimming at V came to 4 bases and at J to 0 bases, leaving 9 bases not matched to a gene. Germline V gene lookup returns CDR1 SNHLY and CDR2 FYNNEI. The CDR3 is made up of 16 amino acids. With a J-beta primer mix and a sample-barcoded 5' primer, a second PCR ran about 7 to 11 cycles. With 12 random nucleotides, a template-switch adaptor tagged each individual cDNA molecule. TCRdb called the 5' RACE reads again in MiXCR, with one record for every CDR3 protein. Altogether hundreds of thousands of distinct CDR3 sequences are present, about 61% being singletons, with the ten largest covering approximately 24%.

What was sequenced was blood. V gene TRBV2 combines with J gene TRBJ2-7; TRBD1 matches 7 bases. This receptor was identified in a man between 35 and 55 years old in good health. CDR3 region: CASSVGTGASSYEQYF. CDR3 nucleotides: TGTGCCAGCAGTGTCGGAACAGGGGCCAGCTCCTACGAGCAGTACTTC.